The 12 T cell receptor beta chains given below trace back to one sample, sequenced in a study of CD8 T cells in ankylosing spondylitis. Study observations and caveats: Apparently characteristic of ankylosing spondylitis blood was a TCR beta motif (fewer than ten highly homologous variants).

Their specific antigens are unknown. TCRdb analysed the 5' RACE reads with MiXCR anew, one entry per CDR3 protein. The sample has about 800,000 distinct CDR3 sequences; about 10% are singletons. Material: blood, either unsorted or a sorted T cell fraction (not recorded which). These receptors all come from a male donor with ankylosing spondylitis.

This clonotype was counted a few times. The CDR3 sequence: CASEPGQFRGELFF. CDR3 coding DNA: TGTGCCAGCGAGCCGGGACAGTTTAGGGGGGAGCTGTTTTTT. The rearrangement joins TRBV6-1 to TRBJ2-2; TRBD1 agrees at 7 bases. The V gene end was trimmed by 8 bases and the J gene end by 8 bases; junction bases not matched to a gene: 11. The CDR3 totals 14 residues. Germline V CDR1 and CDR2: MNHNS, SASEGT.

This clonotype has more than one count but fewer than ten. The chain recombines TRBV7-8 with TRBJ2-2, with 7 bases fitting TRBD2. The CDR3 spans 15 residues. V lost 3 bases and J lost 3; bases outside the gene matches: 4. Germline-derived CDR1 and CDR2 are SGHVS and FQNEAQ. This chain's CDR3 is CASSFGTIHTGELFF. CDR3 DNA: TGTGCCAGCAGCTTCGGGACTATCCACACCGGGGAGCTGTTTTTT.

This clonotype was counted between two and nine times. The chain combines TRBV5-1 with TRBJ2-2; perhaps D is TRBD1 or TRBD2 (5 bases each). CDR1 is SGHRS and CDR2 is YFSETQ in the germline V gene. V was clipped by 4 bases and J by 4 bases, with 14 bases between them. This CDR3 is built from 15 residues. Here the CDR3 reads CASSPRGRATGELFF. CDR3 bases: TGCGCCAGCAGCCCCCGGGGACGGGCCACCGGGGAGCTGTTTTTT.

The chain uses TRBV5-1 and TRBJ2-7, with 7 nucleotides matching TRBD1. With 4 bases clipped from V and 1 base from J, the junction kept 5 bases outside the gene matches. The V gene's germline CDR1 is SGHRS and CDR2 YFSETQ. This CDR3 comprises 14 residues. Here the CDR3 reads CASSLDRESYEQYF. The DNA of the CDR3 is TGCGCCAGCAGCCTCGACAGGGAGTCCTACGAGCAGTACTTC.

Concerning this clonotype: A much bigger clone sits one base away, suggesting this may be a read error. The CDR3 does not close with the conserved phenylalanine or tryptophan, likely indicating a read error. The V gene is TRBV5-1, the J gene TRBJ1-5; no clear D gene. This CDR3 spans 13 amino acids. V lost 5 bases to trimming and J lost 3 bases, with 9 bases between them. The germline V gene encodes CDR1 SGHRS and CDR2 YFSETQ. CDR3 in amino acids: CASSTGTNQPQHI. The CDR3 region has the DNA TGCGCCAGCAGTACGGGTACCAATCAGCCCCAGCATATT.

The gene calls are TRBV6-5 and TRBJ1-2; D is possibly TRBD1 (6 bases). The germline V gene has CDR1 MNHEY and CDR2 SVGAGI. Between the trimmed V and J ends, which lost 2 bases and 13 bases, there was a span of 23 bases. This CDR3 has 15 amino acids. In DNA form, the CDR3 reads TGTGCCAGCAGTTACAGGGCGAACCGAGACAGGATGTGCACCTTC. Translating gives CASSYRANRDRMCTF.

V usage is TRBV6-1 and J usage is TRBJ2-3; tentatively, D is TRBD1 (6 bases). The CDR3 is 14 residues long. Trimming cost V 5 bases and J 2 bases, with 11 bases left between them. Germline CDR1 MNHNS, CDR2 SASEGT. CDR3 loop: CASSPGHHTDTQYF. The CDR3 DNA reads as TGTGCCAGCAGTCCGGGACATCACACAGATACGCAGTATTTT.

This clonotype was seen many times. The chain combines TRBV29-1 with TRBJ2-1, with TRBD2 identical over 7 bases. V was pared by 2 bases and J by 9 bases, with 16 bases of the junction left unmatched. The CDR3 has 16 residues. Per the germline V gene, CDR1 is SQVTM and CDR2 is ANQGSEA. Written as DNA, the CDR3 is TGCAGCGTTGAAATATACGGGGCGGGAGATAGCGGTGAGCAGTTCTTC. This translates into CSVEIYGAGDSGEQFF.

This clonotype occurred a few times. V is TRBV5-5 and J is TRBJ2-2; a weak D match, TRBD1 (5 bases). There are 16 residues in the CDR3. With 2 bases removed from V and 3 bases from J, the gap between germline ends came to 14 bases. CDR1 and CDR2 (germline): SGHKS, YYEKEE (reference sequence). In nucleotides, the CDR3 is TGTGCCAGCAGCTTCTTCTGGGGCTCGGACACCGGGGAGCTGTTTTTT. Its protein is CASSFFWGSDTGELFF.

The chain has TRBV20-1 and TRBJ1-1; no definite D call. CDR1 DFQATT and CDR2 SNEGSKA come from the germline V gene (reference sequence). Trimming took 2 bases from V and 1 from J, leaving 11 bases between them. This CDR3 region has 14 residues. The CDR3 loop is CSARRAAQNTEAFF. The CDR3 nucleotides are TGCAGTGCTAGAAGAGCAGCCCAGAACACTGAAGCTTTCTTT.

This clonotype showed up just a few times. The rearrangement links TRBV12-5 to TRBJ1-2; TRBD1 is a possible D gene (5 bases). The CDR3 runs 14 residues. CDR1 LGHNT and CDR2 FRNRAP come from the germline V gene. The V end lost 1 base, the J end lost 7 bases, and 13 bases lay between the germline ends. The CDR3 loop is CASGLGQRGTGYTF. CDR3 in DNA: TGTGCTAGTGGTTTGGGACAGAGGGGCACTGGCTACACCTTC.

This clonotype was observed a handful of times. The chain uses TRBV19 and TRBJ1-5; 7 positions match TRBD1. This CDR3 comprises 15 residues. J gave up 2 bases and V 6 bases, and 7 bases lay outside the gene matches. CDR1 and CDR2 from the germline V gene are LNHDA and SQIVND (reference sequence). The CDR3 coding sequence is TGTGCCAGTAGGATACAGGGGTTGGGCAATCAGCCCCAGCATTTT. This gives the protein CASRIQGLGNQPQHF.